This is a list of T cell receptor beta chains from one sample in a study of PD-1 blockade in classical Hodgkin lymphoma. This table comes from immunoSEQ multiplex PCR, and its TCRdb copy is limited to in-frame clones, with some not included. The table has 12,000 or so clones, approximately 90% seen once; the top ten hold 20%. This specimen was peripheral blood mononuclear cells (PBMCs), taken at baseline. The receptors come from a human donor with classical Hodgkin lymphoma. Both conserved end residues are part of each CDR3. D genes are given only for firm matches. Expanded clones are given a class, and other clones once, few, many or no size at all.

D gene: -; clone size: -; V gene: TRBV7-3; J gene: TRBJ1-2; CDR3 DNA: TGTGCCAGCAGCTTAACTGGGGGTTCTAACTATGGCTACACCTTC; CDR3 protein: CASSLTGGSNYGYTF
D gene: TRBD1; clone size: once; V gene: TRBV5-1; J gene: TRBJ1-2; CDR3 DNA: TGCGCCAGCAGCACAGGACAGGGGAACTATGGCTACACCTTC; CDR3 protein: CASSTGQGNYGYTF
D gene: -; clone size: -; V gene: TRBV9; J gene: TRBJ2-3; CDR3 DNA: TGTGCCAGCAGCGTATCGGGGGCAGGGGATACGCAGTATTTT; CDR3 protein: CASSVSGAGDTQYF
D gene: -; clone size: -; V gene: TRBV9; J gene: TRBJ1-2; CDR3 DNA: TGTGCCAGCAGCGCTGGTGCAGGGGTCTATGGCTACACCTTC; CDR3 protein: CASSAGAGVYGYTF
D gene: -; clone size: -; V gene: TRBV6-6; J gene: TRBJ2-7; CDR3 DNA: TGTGCCAGCAGTTTAACCACCATGGACGAGCAGTACTTC; CDR3 protein: CASSLTTMDEQYF
D gene: -; clone size: -; V gene: TRBV7-9; J gene: TRBJ1-1; CDR3 DNA: TGTGCCAGCAAACGTTATCTGATGAACACTGAAGCTTTCTTT; CDR3 protein: CASKRYLMNTEAFF
D gene: -; clone size: -; V gene: TRBV29-1; J gene: TRBJ2-5; CDR3 DNA: TGCAGCGTTAAAGTAGGGCCGGAGACCCAGTACTTC; CDR3 protein: CSVKVGPETQYF
D gene: -; clone size: -; V gene: TRBV11-3; J gene: TRBJ2-6; CDR3 DNA: TGTGCCAGCAGCATGGGACGACAAAGTCGGGCCAACGTCCTGACTTTC; CDR3 protein: CASSMGRQSRANVLTF
D gene: TRBD2; clone size: few; V gene: TRBV7-9; J gene: TRBJ2-1; CDR3 DNA: TGTGCCAGCAGCTTAGGGGGACTAGAAAATGAGCAGTTCTTC; CDR3 protein: CASSLGGLENEQFF
D gene: -; clone size: -; V gene: TRBV6-1; J gene: TRBJ2-4; CDR3 DNA: TGTGCCAGCAGCTCGGACGGACTCGCCAAAAACATTCAGTACTTC; CDR3 protein: CASSSDGLAKNIQYF
D gene: TRBD1; clone size: -; V gene: TRBV11-1; J gene: TRBJ2-5; CDR3 DNA: TGTGCCAGCAGCATAACCGGGACAGGGGAAGAGACCCAGTACTTC; CDR3 protein: CASSITGTGEETQYF
D gene: -; clone size: -; V gene: TRBV12-5; J gene: TRBJ2-7; CDR3 DNA: TGTGCTAGTGGTTCCGGGACCGCCTACGAGCAGTACTTC; CDR3 protein: CASGSGTAYEQYF
D gene: -; clone size: -; V gene: TRBV7-9; J gene: TRBJ1-2; CDR3 DNA: TGTGCCAGCAGCTTATTGTTACAGACTAACTATGGCTACACCTTC; CDR3 protein: CASSLLLQTNYGYTF
D gene: -; clone size: -; V gene: TRBV4-1; J gene: TRBJ2-1; CDR3 DNA: TGCGCCAGCAGCCCCCTATGGGGGAGCTCCTACAATGAGCAGTTCTTC; CDR3 protein: CASSPLWGSSYNEQFF
D gene: -; clone size: -; V gene: TRBV29-1; J gene: TRBJ1-5; CDR3 DNA: TGCAGCGTGGCCCACAGGTTGGATCAGCCCCAGCATTTT; CDR3 protein: CSVAHRLDQPQHF
D gene: TRBD1; clone size: few; V gene: TRBV6-1; J gene: TRBJ1-2; CDR3 DNA: TGTGCCAGCAGTGAGGACAGGGTGCATGGCTACACCTTC; CDR3 protein: CASSEDRVHGYTF
D gene: -; clone size: -; V gene: TRBV4-1; J gene: TRBJ1-2; CDR3 DNA: TGCGCCAGCAGCCAACCCTCACAGGAGAACTATGGCTACACCTTC; CDR3 protein: CASSQPSQENYGYTF
D gene: -; clone size: -; V gene: TRBV11-2; J gene: TRBJ2-5; CDR3 DNA: TGTGCCAGCAGCTTAGGGGAGACCCAGTACTTC; CDR3 protein: CASSLGETQYF
D gene: TRBD1; clone size: -; V gene: TRBV30; J gene: TRBJ1-5; CDR3 DNA: TGTGCCTGGGGACAGGGGGCCAGCAATCAGCCCCAGCATTTT; CDR3 protein: CAWGQGASNQPQHF
D gene: -; clone size: -; V gene: TRBV6-5; J gene: TRBJ1-1; CDR3 DNA: TGTGCCAGCGGCCGAGGGGTTAACACTGAAGCTTTCTTT; CDR3 protein: CASGRGVNTEAFF
D gene: -; clone size: -; V gene: TRBV6-1; J gene: TRBJ1-4; CDR3 DNA: TGTGCCAGCAGTGAAGCTGGGGACGCTCACCTTGCAACTAATGAAAAACTGTTTTTT; CDR3 protein: CASSEAGDAHLATNEKLFF
D gene: -; clone size: -; V gene: TRBV23-1; J gene: TRBJ2-7; CDR3 DNA: TGCGCCAGCAGTCAACTCGGACGGGGAAAGTACTTC; CDR3 protein: CASSQLGRGKYF
D gene: TRBD2; clone size: -; V gene: TRBV7-9; J gene: TRBJ2-3; CDR3 DNA: TGTGCCAGCAGCTTAGGGATAGGACTAGTCACAGATACGCAGTATTTT; CDR3 protein: CASSLGIGLVTDTQYF
D gene: TRBD1; clone size: -; V gene: TRBV5-4; J gene: TRBJ2-3; CDR3 DNA: TGTGCCAGCAGCAATCCCGGACAGGAGGATACGCAGTATTTT; CDR3 protein: CASSNPGQEDTQYF
D gene: -; clone size: -; V gene: TRBV6-5; J gene: TRBJ1-2; CDR3 DNA: TGTGCCAGCAGTTACTCCTCCTCCTCATATGGCTACACCTTC; CDR3 protein: CASSYSSSSYGYTF
D gene: -; clone size: once; V gene: TRBV30; J gene: TRBJ1-2; CDR3 DNA: TGTGCCTGGACAGGGAAGGCATTTTCCTATGGCTACACCTTC; CDR3 protein: CAWTGKAFSYGYTF
D gene: -; clone size: -; V gene: TRBV7-9; J gene: TRBJ2-3; CDR3 DNA: TGTGCCAGCAGCTCCTGGGATTGGGGACTTAGCACAGATACGCAGTATTTT; CDR3 protein: CASSSWDWGLSTDTQYF
D gene: -; clone size: -; V gene: TRBV19; J gene: TRBJ1-1; CDR3 DNA: TGTGCCAGTAGTATTCAGATTATGAACACTGAAGCTTTCTTT; CDR3 protein: CASSIQIMNTEAFF
D gene: -; clone size: -; V gene: TRBV5-1; J gene: TRBJ1-2; CDR3 DNA: TGCGCCAGCAGCTTCGACAGGTTAGAAAGCTATGGCTACACCTTC; CDR3 protein: CASSFDRLESYGYTF
D gene: -; clone size: -; V gene: TRBV9; J gene: TRBJ2-3; CDR3 DNA: TGTGCCAGCAGCGTAGGCGACAGGTTAATCATTAGCACAGATACGCAGTATTTT; CDR3 protein: CASSVGDRLIISTDTQYF
D gene: TRBD2; clone size: -; V gene: TRBV15; J gene: TRBJ2-7; CDR3 DNA: TGTGCCACCAGCAGAGAAACGACTAGCGGGACTACCTACGAGCAGTACTTC; CDR3 protein: CATSRETTSGTTYEQYF
D gene: -; clone size: -; V gene: TRBV7-9; J gene: TRBJ2-7; CDR3 DNA: TGTGCCAGCAGCTTAGTATATGGCAACGAGCAGTACTTC; CDR3 protein: CASSLVYGNEQYF
D gene: -; clone size: few; V gene: TRBV18; J gene: TRBJ1-2; CDR3 DNA: TGTGCCAGCTCACCAAGTAGTGCAACTATGTATGGCTACACCTTC; CDR3 protein: CASSPSSATMYGYTF
D gene: -; clone size: -; V gene: TRBV9; J gene: TRBJ2-3; CDR3 DNA: TGTGCCAGCAGCGTAGAAGTGTCCCCTGTGGCAGATACGCAGTATTTT; CDR3 protein: CASSVEVSPVADTQYF
D gene: -; clone size: -; V gene: TRBV29-1; J gene: TRBJ2-7; CDR3 DNA: TGCAGCGTTCGAATTGCAGGTGACGAGCAGTACTTC; CDR3 protein: CSVRIAGDEQYF
D gene: -; clone size: -; V gene: TRBV21-1; J gene: TRBJ1-2; CDR3 DNA: TGTGCCAGCAGCAAAGGAGGATACTCTAACTATGGCTACACCTTC; CDR3 protein: CASSKGGYSNYGYTF
D gene: -; clone size: -; V gene: TRBV6-1; J gene: TRBJ2-7; CDR3 DNA: TGTGCCAGCAGTGAATTATTAAGTGGGCAGTACTTC; CDR3 protein: CASSELLSGQYF
D gene: TRBD2; clone size: -; V gene: TRBV19; J gene: TRBJ2-1; CDR3 DNA: TGTGCCAGTAGTATAGATCTGGGGACTAGCGGCAATGAGCAGTTCTTC; CDR3 protein: CASSIDLGTSGNEQFF
D gene: TRBD1; clone size: -; V gene: TRBV5-6; J gene: TRBJ2-1; CDR3 DNA: TGTGCCAGCAGCCCGGGTGGACAGGGGGGGAGTCACAATGAGCAGTTCTTC; CDR3 protein: CASSPGGQGGSHNEQFF
D gene: -; clone size: -; V gene: TRBV7-7; J gene: TRBJ2-7; CDR3 DNA: TGTGCCAGCAGCCCCGGACCTACCGAGAGCTCCTACGAGCAGTACTTC; CDR3 protein: CASSPGPTESSYEQYF
D gene: TRBD1; clone size: -; V gene: TRBV13; J gene: TRBJ1-3; CDR3 DNA: TGTGCCAGCAGCAGAGGGGGACAGGGAGGAAACACCATATATTTT; CDR3 protein: CASSRGGQGGNTIYF
D gene: -; clone size: -; V gene: TRBV11-3; J gene: TRBJ2-7; CDR3 DNA: TGTGCCAGCAGCTTACAGGGGGGGGCCTACGAGCAGTACTTC; CDR3 protein: CASSLQGGAYEQYF
D gene: -; clone size: once; V gene: TRBV7-9; J gene: TRBJ2-1; CDR3 DNA: TGTGCCAGCAGCTTACTGAGCTCCTACAATGAGCAGTTCTTC; CDR3 protein: CASSLLSSYNEQFF
D gene: TRBD2; clone size: -; V gene: TRBV11-2; J gene: TRBJ2-1; CDR3 DNA: TGTGCCAGCAGCTTAGGCCTACTAGCGGGGGGGTACAATGAGCAGTTCTTC; CDR3 protein: CASSLGLLAGGYNEQFF
D gene: -; clone size: -; V gene: TRBV6-1; J gene: TRBJ2-6; CDR3 DNA: TGTGCCAGCAGTGAAGGCAACTCTGGGGCCAACGTCCTGACTTTC; CDR3 protein: CASSEGNSGANVLTF
D gene: TRBD1; clone size: -; V gene: TRBV7-9; J gene: TRBJ1-2; CDR3 DNA: TGTGCCAGCAGCTCGGGGACAGGGGGCGGATATGGCTACACCTTC; CDR3 protein: CASSSGTGGGYGYTF
D gene: -; clone size: -; V gene: TRBV15; J gene: TRBJ2-7; CDR3 DNA: TGTGCCACCAGCGCAAGGCTCGGGTCTGCCTACGAGCAGTACTTC; CDR3 protein: CATSARLGSAYEQYF
D gene: -; clone size: -; V gene: TRBV30; J gene: TRBJ2-7; CDR3 DNA: TGTGCCTGGAGTGTAATGGGAAGGGGGGAGTTATTC; CDR3 protein: CAWSVMGRGELF
D gene: -; clone size: -; V gene: TRBV29-1; J gene: TRBJ2-5; CDR3 DNA: TGCAGCGTTGGTTCGGCCCAAGAACAAGAGACCCAGTACTTC; CDR3 protein: CSVGSAQEQETQYF
D gene: TRBD2; clone size: -; V gene: TRBV7-9; J gene: TRBJ2-7; CDR3 DNA: TGTGCCAGCAGCTTAGAGACTAGCGGGAGACCCCCCTACGAGCAGTACTTC; CDR3 protein: CASSLETSGRPPYEQYF